A single sample gave rise to the 20 T cell receptor beta chains below, sequenced in a study of blood T cell repertoires in COVID-19. Sequenced by immunoSEQ multiplex PCR; TCRdb stores in-frame clones only, minus some. The table has around 200,000 clones, 85% seen once; the top ten hold 4.9%. Specimen: peripheral blood. The receptors here all came from a woman of 80 years or more with acute or convalescent COVID-19.

The chain has TRBV3-1 (or the pseudogene TRBV3-2) and TRBJ1-1, with 10 bases aligning to TRBD1. The J segment lost 0 bases and the V segment lost 8 bases, leaving 0 bases of the junction unmatched. CDR3 length equals 13 residues. Germline V CDR1 and CDR2: LGHDT, YNNKEL (reference sequence). The CDR3 region is CASGQGVNTEAFF. The CDR3 DNA is TGTGCCAGCGGACAGGGGGTGAACACTGAAGCTTTCTTT.

V and J are TRBV7-6 and TRBJ2-1; D may be TRBD2 (7 bases). The CDR3 spans 15 residues. Trimming cost V 6 bases and J 2 bases, with 14 bases left between them. Germline V gene lookup returns CDR1 SGHVS and CDR2 FNYEAQ. In DNA form, the CDR3 reads TGTGCCAGCAGTCCAGACGGGGGGCCCTACAATGAGCAGTTCTTC. Its translation: CASSPDGGPYNEQFF.

V and J are TRBV6-5 and TRBJ2-5; D remains ambiguous. Germline CDR1 reads MNHEY; CDR2 reads SVGAGI. The CDR3 runs 13 residues. Trimming took off 2 bases at V and 7 bases at J, with 11 bases between the two ends. CDR3 sequence reads: CASSYVPFRTQYF. DNA of the CDR3: TGTGCCAGCAGTTACGTCCCCTTCAGGACCCAGTACTTC.

This clone has only one observation. The chain recombines TRBV24-1 with TRBJ1-1; weak D call: TRBD1 (5 bases). V lost 4 bases and J 4 bases, leaving 12 bases between the germline ends. The CDR3 runs to 14 residues. Looked up from germline, CDR1 is KGHDR and CDR2 is SFDVKD. The CDR3, as DNA: TGTGCCACCAGTGAAACAGGCAGGGCCACTGAAGCTTTCTTT. Translating it yields CATSETGRATEAFF.

V usage is TRBV7-3 and J usage is TRBJ2-4; TRBD2 is a possible D gene (5 bases). V lost 2 bases and J lost 9, with 14 bases in between. Germline loops: CDR1 SGHTA, CDR2 FQGTGA. The CDR3 has 14 amino acids. The CDR3 reads CASSLEGPMGIQYF. The CDR3 DNA reads TGTGCCAGCAGCTTAGAGGGTCCTATGGGCATTCAGTACTTC.

The rearrangement uses TRBV19 and TRBJ1-2; 8 nucleotides agree with TRBD1. The V gene end was trimmed by 5 bases and the J gene end by 4 bases; junction bases not matched to a gene: 6. The CDR3 is 14 amino acids. CDR1 is LNHDA and CDR2 is SQIVND in the germline V gene (reference sequence). The CDR3 DNA follows: TGTGCCAGTAGTGCCCGGGACAGGAGCTATGGCTACACCTTC. It is translated as CASSARDRSYGYTF.

This clone showed up just a few times. The same CDR3 can be traced to other DNA sequences in this sample. The V gene is TRBV6-2 or TRBV6-3, the J gene TRBJ1-2; TRBD1 aligns across 8 bases. The ends lost 2 bases at V and 8 bases at J; junction bases unmatched: 1. Germline V CDR1 and CDR2: MNHEY, SVGEGT. The CDR3 sequence is 12 residues long. The CDR3 spells CASSYGTGGYTF. DNA for the CDR3: TGTGCCAGCAGTTACGGGACAGGAGGCTACACCTTC.

This chain uses TRBV19 with TRBJ2-4; 8 positions match TRBD2. This CDR3 is 17 amino acids long. Germline CDR1 is LNHDA and CDR2 is SQIVND (reference sequence). The V and J ends lost 1 base and 0 bases, in that order; junction bases with no gene match: 5. This CDR3 reads CASSIVLAALAKNIQYF. CDR3 sequence (DNA): TGTGCCAGTAGTATAGTACTAGCGGCCTTAGCCAAAAACATTCAGTACTTC.

CDR3 protein: CASSHYRAPTPYEQYF. CDR3 in DNA: TGTGCCAGCAGTCATTATCGCGCACCCACCCCCTACGAGCAGTACTTC. The chain joins TRBV28 to TRBJ2-7; D remains unclear. Germline V CDR1 and CDR2: MDHEN, SYDVKM. This CDR3 region has 16 residues. V was shortened by 5 bases and J by 2 bases, with 19 bases between the two germline ends.

This clone was picked up a small number of times. V gene TRBV2 combines with J gene TRBJ1-5; D gene unclear. CDR1 and CDR2 from the germline V gene are SNHLY and FYNNEI. This CDR3 has 12 amino acids. Trimming removed 6 bases from V and 5 bases from J, with 8 bases in between. The CDR3 nucleotides read TGTGCCAGCAGCAGTTCTGATCAGCCCCAGCATTTT. This sequence encodes CASSSSDQPQHF.

This clone appeared once. The chain combines TRBV6-5 with TRBJ1-5; no clear D. Trimming took off 2 bases at V and 0 bases at J, with 11 bases between the two ends. CDR1 and CDR2 (germline): MNHEY, SVGAGI. The length of the CDR3 is 16 residues. The CDR3 region has the DNA TGTGCCAGCAGTTACCGTCCCCAGTATAGCAATCAGCCCCAGCATTTT. Its translation: CASSYRPQYSNQPQHF.

This chain joins TRBV24-1 and TRBJ2-3; TRBD1 might be the D (5 bases). CDR1 is KGHDR and CDR2 is SFDVKD in the germline V gene. The CDR3 spans 13 residues. V was shortened by 9 bases and J by 4 bases, with 13 bases between the two germline ends. The CDR3 here is CATVTVFADTQYF. The CDR3 DNA sequence: TGTGCCACCGTGACAGTATTCGCAGATACGCAGTATTTT.

The V call is TRBV4-1, the J call TRBJ2-7; 12 positions agree with TRBD2. CDR1 and CDR2 from the germline V gene are MGHRA and YSYEKL. The CDR3 runs to 14 residues. With V trimmed by 0 bases and J by 12 bases, 6 bases remained unmatched. As DNA, the CDR3 is TGCGCCAGCAGCCAAGATACTAGCGGGAGGCAGCGGTACTTC. Translating gives CASSQDTSGRQRYF.

The rearrangement uses TRBV3-1 (or the pseudogene TRBV3-2) and TRBJ2-3; TRBD1 aligns across 9 bases. With V trimmed by 1 base and J by 2 bases, 7 bases remained unmatched. Germline CDR1 is LGHDT and CDR2 is YNNKEL (reference sequence). The CDR3 spans 17 residues. Here the CDR3 reads CASSQVSRQGDTDTQYF. CDR3 bases: TGTGCCAGCAGCCAAGTTTCCCGACAGGGGGACACAGATACGCAGTATTTT.

The rearrangement joins TRBV6-1 to TRBJ1-6; D gene uncertain. V lost 3 bases to trimming and J lost 9 bases, with 9 bases between them. CDR1 is MNHNS, CDR2 SASEGT, per germline. The CDR3 extends over 13 amino acids. The CDR3 DNA follows: TGTGCCAGCAGTGAGCAGGTCGGTTCACCCCTCCACTTT. It is translated as CASSEQVGSPLHF.

This sequence joins TRBV10-3 and TRBJ1-2; no reliable D call. This CDR3 comprises 14 residues. Germline values: CDR1 ENHRY, CDR2 SYGVKD. V lost 4 bases and J 1 base, leaving 10 bases between the germline ends. CDR3 loop: CAISGGALNYGYTF. The DNA for the CDR3 is TGTGCCATCAGTGGAGGTGCCCTTAACTATGGCTACACCTTC.

For this clone: At one of its ends the junction is not consistent with the germline gene, which may arise from a read error. V gene TRBV5-6 combines with J gene TRBJ2-5; D uncertain. The CDR3 totals 11 residues. Looked up from germline, CDR1 is SGHDT and CDR2 is YYEEEE. CDR3 loop: CASSRREAQYF. The CDR3 nucleotides read TGTGCCAGCAGCAGAAGAGAGGCCCAGTACTTC.

The genes are TRBV28 and TRBJ2-1; TRBD2 agrees at 16 bases. Per the germline V gene, CDR1 is MDHEN and CDR2 is SYDVKM. The CDR3 runs 17 residues. The junction had 11 bases not matched to a gene; V was cut back by 6 bases and J by 9 bases. The CDR3 DNA is TGTGCCAGCAGCCAACCCCCGGGACTAGCGGGAGGGGGTGAGCAGTTCTTC. It translates to CASSQPPGLAGGGEQFF.

V usage is TRBV7-8 and J usage is TRBJ2-6, with D tentatively TRBD1 (6 bases). CDR1 and CDR2 from the germline V gene are SGHVS and FQNEAQ. Trimming removed 5 bases at V and 2 bases at J, with 13 bases between. CDR3 length: 16 amino acids. The CDR3 loop is CASSSYRAPGANVLTF. The CDR3 DNA reads as TGTGCCAGCAGCAGCTACAGGGCGCCTGGGGCCAACGTCCTGACTTTC.

This sequence joins TRBV28 and TRBJ1-5; no reliable D call. The V gene's germline CDR1 is MDHEN and CDR2 SYDVKM. The CDR3 covers 12 residues. Trimming cost V 0 bases and J 7 bases, with 4 bases left between them. CDR3 nucleotide sequence: TGTGCCAGCAGTTTATGGGAGCAGCCCCAGCATTTT. As protein: CASSLWEQPQHF.